Listed here are 30 T cell receptor beta chains from one sample, sequenced in a study of T-cell reconstitution after alpha-beta-depleted transplantation in children. Unique molecular identifiers were built into the TCRbeta library. TCRdb re-derived calls from the PCR reads in MiXCR, one entry per CDR3 protein. The sample holds about 98,000 distinct CDR3 sequences, 4.5% to 7.5% seen once. The material sequenced was PBMCs, mostly from graft donor cells, taken 60 days after TCRalphabeta/CD19-depleted stem cell transplant. These receptors originate from a female patient younger than 10 who had a stem cell transplant for Fanconi anemia, so the T cells may come from the graft donor.

In its sample, this clonotype was seen a few times. The chain uses TRBV20-1 and TRBJ1-2; 11 bases line up with TRBD1. Germline-derived CDR1 and CDR2 are DFQATT and SNEGSKA (reference sequence). Trimming took 5 bases from V and 7 from J; bases not matched to a gene: 12. The CDR3 loop spans 15 amino acids. For the CDR3, the DNA is TGCAGTGCTCAGACTTGGACAGGGGGCGCATCTGGCTACACCTTC. It codes for CSAQTWTGGASGYTF.

This clonotype was seen repeatedly, ten times or more. This chain connects TRBV20-1 to TRBJ2-3, with TRBD2 matching over 7 bases. CDR1 and CDR2 from the germline V gene are DFQATT and SNEGSKA (reference sequence). J was trimmed by 0 bases and V by 6 bases; bases with no gene match: 3. The CDR3 extends over 13 amino acids. CDR3 in amino acids: CSAAGVSTDTQYF. As DNA, the CDR3 is TGCAGTGCGGCGGGGGTTAGCACAGATACGCAGTATTTT.

The sample holds many counts of this clonotype. This chain connects TRBV12-3 or TRBV12-4 to TRBJ2-1; 8 bases are shared with TRBD2. Trimming removed 3 bases from V and 7 bases from J; junction bases left unmatched: 5. The CDR3 consists of 14 residues. The CDR3 loop is CASSFLAGRNEQFF. In DNA form, the CDR3 reads TGTGCCAGCAGTTTTTTAGCGGGGAGAAATGAGCAGTTCTTC.

Ten or more counts support this clonotype. V usage is TRBV20-1 and J usage is TRBJ2-1, with 9 bases matching TRBD2. CDR1 and CDR2 (germline): DFQATT, SNEGSKA (reference sequence). The CDR3 has 13 residues. The V gene end was trimmed by 6 bases and the J gene end by 7 bases; junction bases not matched to a gene: 7. The CDR3 spells CSAHSGGRNEQFF. CDR3 coding DNA: TGCAGTGCCCATAGCGGGGGCAGGAATGAGCAGTTCTTC.

This clonotype was detected only a few times. V is TRBV3-1 and J is TRBJ1-5; 7 bases match TRBD1. This CDR3 is built from 14 residues. Trimming at V came to 3 bases and at J to 4 bases, leaving 3 bases not matched to a gene. Germline V gives CDR1 LGHDT, CDR2 YNNKEL (reference sequence). In DNA form, the CDR3 reads TGTGCCAGCAGCCATTCAGGGGGTAATCAGCCCCAGCATTTT. Encoded protein: CASSHSGGNQPQHF.

V gene TRBV20-1 combines with J gene TRBJ2-2, with D hard to call. The CDR3 sequence is 13 residues long. The V gene's germline CDR1 is DFQATT and CDR2 SNEGSKA (reference sequence). V lost 6 bases and J lost 5, with 13 bases in between. The CDR3 DNA sequence: TGCAGTGCCGACGTCGCTGAGACCGGGGAGCTGTTTTTT. Protein sequence: CSADVAETGELFF.

This clonotype turned up a few times. The J gene is TRBJ1-1, the V gene TRBV30; 7 bases agree with TRBD1. Germline assignment: CDR1 GTSNPN and CDR2 SVGIG (reference sequence). The CDR3 is 14 amino acids. J was trimmed by 4 bases and V by 2 bases; bases with no gene match: 7. CDR3 coding DNA: TGTGCCTGGAGTTTGGGACAGTGGGTCACTGAAGCTTTCTTT. This sequence encodes CAWSLGQWVTEAFF.

This clonotype has ten or more counts. The chain employs TRBV12-3 or TRBV12-4 and TRBJ2-7, with D perhaps TRBD2 (6 bases). V was trimmed by 9 bases and J by 0 bases, leaving 15 bases between them. The CDR3 totals 14 residues. CDR3 amino acids: CASTEDYPSYEQYF. For the CDR3, the DNA is TGTGCCAGTACCGAGGACTATCCCTCCTACGAGCAGTACTTC.

At least ten counts were recorded for this clonotype. J is TRBJ2-7 and V is TRBV12-3 or TRBV12-4, with no clear D. V lost 2 bases, J lost 5 bases, and 16 bases lay in between. The CDR3 spans 15 residues. CDR3 sequence (DNA): TGTGCCAGCAGTTTAACGGTCCGGGTTCCTAACGAGCAGTACTTC. Its protein is CASSLTVRVPNEQYF.

This clonotype appeared many times. V and J are TRBV29-1 and TRBJ2-7; TRBD1 might be the D (5 bases). The CDR3 is 12 residues long. V lost 4 bases to trimming and J lost 7 bases, with 14 bases between them. In germline, CDR1 is SQVTM, CDR2 ANQGSEA. CDR3 coding DNA: TGCAGCGTTGCTCAGGGATCGAGTGAGCAGTACTTC. Protein: CSVAQGSSEQYF.

At least ten counts were recorded for this clonotype. The chain has TRBV27 and TRBJ2-2; TRBD1 aligns across 7 bases. Per germline, CDR1 MNHEY and CDR2 SMNVEV (reference sequence). CDR3 length: 15 amino acids. J lost 5 bases, V lost 6 bases, and 9 bases had no gene match. CDR3 loop: CASSFDRVGTGELFF. The CDR3 coding sequence is TGTGCCAGCAGCTTCGACAGGGTCGGGACCGGGGAGCTGTTTTTT.

This clonotype was observed a few times. This chain joins TRBV21-1 and TRBJ2-7; the D call of TRBD1 is as the table states it, not checked on the DNA. TRBV21-1 is shown as a pseudogene. CDR3 length: 20 amino acids. DNA for the CDR3: TGTGCCAGCAGCTGCCCACCCTCCGACGGGCAGGGACAGGATGGGTACGAGCAGTACTTC. It translates to CASSCPPSDGQGQDGYEQYF.

This clonotype was counted between two and nine times. The genes are TRBV5-1 and TRBJ2-7; D gene uncertain. The CDR3 length is 15 residues. V dropped 2 bases and J dropped 0 bases, with 12 bases sitting between them. Germline V gene sequence: CDR1 SGHRS, CDR2 YFSETQ. CDR3 DNA: TGCGCCAGCAGCTTTTCTGGGCTCAGCTCCTACGAGCAGTACTTC. Translated, it gives CASSFSGLSSYEQYF.

This clonotype has a count of ten or more. The chain is built from TRBV2 and TRBJ1-2; D gene unclear. CDR1 and CDR2 from the germline V gene are SNHLY and FYNNEI. Trimming took off 4 bases at V and 0 bases at J, with 9 bases between the two ends. CDR3 size: 14 residues. This CDR3 is CASSGEPPNYGYTF. CDR3 coding DNA: TGTGCCAGCAGTGGCGAGCCTCCTAACTATGGCTACACCTTC.

This rearrangement joins TRBV4-2 to TRBJ2-7, with D tentatively TRBD1 (6 bases). There are 13 residues in the CDR3. In germline, CDR1 is LGHNA, CDR2 YNFKEQ. The V and J ends lost 3 bases and 1 base respectively, with 7 bases between them. For the CDR3, the DNA is TGTGCCAGCAGCCACGGGACATCCTACGAGCAGTACTTC. This encodes CASSHGTSYEQYF.

This clonotype was seen a handful of times. The chain is built from TRBV2 and TRBJ2-1; D remains unclear. Trimming took off 7 bases at V and 3 bases at J, with 16 bases between the two ends. The CDR3 consists of 15 residues. Germline-derived CDR1 and CDR2 are SNHLY and FYNNEI. Here the CDR3 reads CASMDERAFYNEQFF. The CDR3 DNA reads TGTGCCAGCATGGATGAACGGGCTTTCTACAATGAGCAGTTCTTC. Complete variable domain (other parts from reference TRBV2 and TRBJ2-1): EPEVTQTPSHQVTQMGQEVILRCVPISNHLYFYWYRQILGQKVEFLVSFYNNEISEKSEIFDDQFSVERPDGSNFTLKIRSTKLEDSAMYFCASMDERAFYNEQFFGPGTRLTVL.

This clonotype has ten or more counts. CDR3 in DNA: TGTGCCAGCAGCTTAGCCTGGAGGACAGCGAATGAAAAACTGTTTTTT. Translation: CASSLAWRTANEKLFF. This rearrangement joins TRBV7-2 to TRBJ1-4; TRBD1 is a possible D gene (6 bases). V shed 0 bases and J shed 5 bases, with 13 bases lying between them. Per the germline V gene, CDR1 is SGHTA and CDR2 is FQGNSA. This CDR3 is 16 amino acids long. Based on the CDR3 plus reference TRBV7-2 and TRBJ1-4, the full variable domain is GAGVSQSPSNKVTEKGKDVELRCDPISGHTALYWYRQSLGQGLEFLIYFQGNSAPDKSGLPSDRFSAERTGGSVSTLTIQRTQQEDSAVYLCASSLAWRTANEKLFFGSGTQLSVL.

The chain couples TRBV24-1 to TRBJ2-1; 7 nucleotides agree with TRBD1. CDR1 KGHDR and CDR2 SFDVKD come from the germline V gene. V lost 4 bases to trimming and J lost 3 bases; unmatched junction nucleotides: 8. The CDR3 runs to 16 residues. CDR3 DNA: TGTGCCACCAGTGACCGGACGGACAGGTACTACAATGAGCAGTTCTTC. Its translation is CATSDRTDRYYNEQFF.

This clonotype was seen ten or more times. The rearrangement links TRBV5-1 to TRBJ2-3; D gene ambiguous. The CDR3 contains 14 residues. V was pared by 1 base and J by 1 base, with 7 bases between. Per germline, CDR1 SGHRS and CDR2 YFSETQ. CDR3 DNA sequence: TGCGCCAGCAGCTTGTTCCCTCGCACAGATACGCAGTATTTT. It is translated as CASSLFPRTDTQYF.

This clonotype has at least ten counts. The CDR3 here is CASSLWRGNTGELFF. Here the CDR3 DNA reads TGTGCCAGCAGTTTATGGCGGGGGAACACCGGGGAGCTGTTTTTT. The chain employs TRBV28 and TRBJ2-2; a weak D match, TRBD2 (6 bases). V lost 0 bases to trimming and J lost 1 base, with 6 bases between them. CDR3 length equals 15 residues. From germline, CDR1 is MDHEN and CDR2 SYDVKM.

This clonotype was detected ten times or more. This rearrangement joins TRBV5-1 to TRBJ2-7, with 10 bases that match TRBD2. CDR3 length: 17 residues. Germline V gene sequence: CDR1 SGHRS, CDR2 YFSETQ. The V segment lost 0 bases and the J segment 1 base; nucleotides outside the gene matches: 7. CDR3 residues: CASSLDPLLAGSYEQYF. CDR3 in DNA: TGCGCCAGCAGCTTGGACCCCCTACTAGCGGGGTCCTACGAGCAGTACTTC.

The V gene is TRBV7-3, the J gene TRBJ2-7; weak D call: TRBD2 (7 bases). The V gene's germline CDR1 is SGHTA and CDR2 FQGTGA. V was trimmed by 2 bases and J by 5 bases, leaving 13 bases between them. The CDR3 contains 14 residues. The CDR3 region has the DNA TGTGCCAGCAGCTTACGGGGGGCGTTCGACGAGCAGTACTTC. This sequence encodes CASSLRGAFDEQYF.

This clonotype was seen at least ten times. The chain couples TRBV12-3 or TRBV12-4 to TRBJ2-3, with D hard to call. The ends were cut back, 3 bases at V and 4 bases at J, with 2 bases in the middle. This CDR3 spans 11 amino acids. CDR3 sequence reads: CASSLSDTQYF. CDR3 in DNA: TGTGCCAGCAGTTTGTCAGATACGCAGTATTTT.

This clonotype was observed a few times. The CDR3 DNA reads TGTGCCAGCGGCCTCATTAGTGGGAGCACAGATACGCAGTATTTT. Protein: CASGLISGSTDTQYF. The gene calls are TRBV12-3 or TRBV12-4 and TRBJ2-3; no clear D. Trimming cost V 8 bases and J 0 bases, with 15 bases left between them. The CDR3 covers 15 residues.

The table lists this clonotype with many counts. The chain recombines TRBV5-1 with TRBJ2-3; 7 bases fit TRBD1. V dropped 4 bases and J dropped 4; count of bases not matched to a gene: 9. This CDR3 spans 15 amino acids. Germline V gives CDR1 SGHRS, CDR2 YFSETQ. The CDR3 is CASSGIDRAPDTQYF. For the CDR3, the DNA is TGCGCCAGCAGCGGTATCGACAGGGCCCCAGATACGCAGTATTTT.

V usage is TRBV5-1 and J usage is TRBJ1-2; D is uncertain. Germline V lookup: CDR1 SGHRS, CDR2 YFSETQ. Trimming cost V 0 bases and J 7 bases, with 7 bases left between them. The CDR3 is 12 residues long. The chain's CDR3 is CASSLGVFGYTF. The CDR3 DNA is TGCGCCAGCAGCTTGGGGGTTTTTGGCTACACCTTC.

This clonotype was seen ten or more times. V and J are TRBV20-1 and TRBJ2-7; D not certain. CDR3 length: 13 amino acids. The V and J ends lost 6 bases and 4 bases respectively, with 16 bases between them. Germline V gene data show CDR1 as DFQATT and CDR2 as SNEGSKA (reference sequence). The CDR3 spells CSASDQKEYEQYF. Here the CDR3 DNA reads TGCAGTGCCTCTGACCAGAAGGAATACGAGCAGTACTTC.

This clonotype was seen repeatedly, ten times or more. The V gene is TRBV4-2, the J gene TRBJ2-7, with 7 bases fitting TRBD2. The CDR3 has 15 residues. Germline V gene data show CDR1 as LGHNA and CDR2 as YNFKEQ. The V and J ends lost 1 base and 4 bases, in that order; junction bases with no gene match: 7. CDR3 sequence reads: CASSQGQGGRYEQYF. CDR3 in DNA: TGTGCCAGCAGCCAAGGGCAGGGAGGGAGATACGAGCAGTACTTC.

This clonotype was found a few times. The gene calls are TRBV18 and TRBJ2-3; the D is unclear. The CDR3 is 11 residues long. Trimming left V 3 bases short and J 4 bases short, with 2 bases between. Germline-derived CDR1 and CDR2 are KGHSH and LQKENI. CDR3 amino acids: CASSPSDTQYF. The CDR3, as DNA: TGTGCCAGCTCACCTTCAGATACGCAGTATTTT.

This clonotype was found many times. In nucleotides, the CDR3 is TGTGCCAGCAGCCAAGTCGGGCTAGCGGGGAACAATGAGCAGTTCTTC. Translated: CASSQVGLAGNNEQFF. The chain is built from TRBV3-1 and TRBJ2-1; 9 nucleotides match TRBD2. The length of the CDR3 is 16 residues. V shed 1 base, J shed 5 bases, and the junction held 6 bases outside the gene matches. Germline V gene lookup returns CDR1 LGHDT and CDR2 YNNKEL (reference sequence).